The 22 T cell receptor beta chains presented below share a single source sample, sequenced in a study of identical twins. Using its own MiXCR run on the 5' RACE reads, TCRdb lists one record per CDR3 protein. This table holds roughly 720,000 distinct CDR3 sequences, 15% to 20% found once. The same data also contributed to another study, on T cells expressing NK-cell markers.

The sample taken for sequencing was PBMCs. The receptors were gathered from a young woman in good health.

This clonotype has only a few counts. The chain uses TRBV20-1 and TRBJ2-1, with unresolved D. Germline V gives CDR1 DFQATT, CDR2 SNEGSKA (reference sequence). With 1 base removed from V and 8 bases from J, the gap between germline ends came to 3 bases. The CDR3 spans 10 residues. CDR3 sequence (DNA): TGCAGTGCTAGAGGGGATGAGCAGTTCTTC. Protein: CSARGDEQFF.

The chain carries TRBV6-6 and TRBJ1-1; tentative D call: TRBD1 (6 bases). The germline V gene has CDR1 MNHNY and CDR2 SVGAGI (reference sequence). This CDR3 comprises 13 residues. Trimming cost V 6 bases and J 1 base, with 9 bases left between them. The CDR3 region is CASRLGANTEAFF. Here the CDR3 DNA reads TGTGCCAGCAGGCTGGGGGCGAACACTGAAGCTTTCTTT.

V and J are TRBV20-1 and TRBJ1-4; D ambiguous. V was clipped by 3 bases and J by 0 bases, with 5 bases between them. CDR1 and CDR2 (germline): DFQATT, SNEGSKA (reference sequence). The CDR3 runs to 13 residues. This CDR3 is CSARPTTNEKLFF. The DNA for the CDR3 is TGCAGTGCTAGGCCCACAACTAATGAAAAACTGTTTTTT.

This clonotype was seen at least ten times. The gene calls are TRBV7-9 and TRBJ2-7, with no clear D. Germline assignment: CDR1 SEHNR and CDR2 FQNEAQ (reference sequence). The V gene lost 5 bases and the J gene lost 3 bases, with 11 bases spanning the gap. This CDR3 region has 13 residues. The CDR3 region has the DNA TGTGCCAGCAGCAGAGACATAAGCTACGAGCAGTACTTC. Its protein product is CASSRDISYEQYF. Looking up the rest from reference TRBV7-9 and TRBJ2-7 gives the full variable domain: DTGVSQNPRHKITKRGQNVTFRCDPISEHNRLYWYRQTLGQGPEFLTYFQNEAQLEKSRLLSDRFSAERPKGSFSTLEIQRTEQGDSAMYLCASSRDISYEQYFGPGTRLTVT.

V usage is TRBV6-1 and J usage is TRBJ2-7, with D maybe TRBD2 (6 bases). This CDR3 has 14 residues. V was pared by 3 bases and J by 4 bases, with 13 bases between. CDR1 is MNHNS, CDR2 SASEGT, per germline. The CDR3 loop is CASSERAGRYEQYF. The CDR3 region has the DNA TGTGCCAGCAGTGAGAGGGCTGGGAGGTACGAGCAGTACTTC.

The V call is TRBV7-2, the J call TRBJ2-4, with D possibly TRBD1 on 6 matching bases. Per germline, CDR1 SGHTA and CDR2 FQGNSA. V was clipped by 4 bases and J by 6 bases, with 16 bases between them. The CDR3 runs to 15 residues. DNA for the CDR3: TGTGCCAGCAGCTCCCCTACTTTAGGGGGAAACATTCAGTACTTC. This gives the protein CASSSPTLGGNIQYF.

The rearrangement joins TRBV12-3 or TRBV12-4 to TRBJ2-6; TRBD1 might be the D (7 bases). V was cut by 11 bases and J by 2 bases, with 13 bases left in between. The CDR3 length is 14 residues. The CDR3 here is CACSRGAGANVLTF. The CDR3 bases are TGTGCCTGTTCCAGGGGGGCTGGGGCCAACGTCCTGACTTTC.

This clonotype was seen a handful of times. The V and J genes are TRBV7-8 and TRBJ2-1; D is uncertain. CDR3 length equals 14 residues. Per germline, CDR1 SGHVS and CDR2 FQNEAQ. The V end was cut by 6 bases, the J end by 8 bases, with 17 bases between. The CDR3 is CASRLQPRTDEQFF. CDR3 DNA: TGTGCCAGCAGACTCCAGCCACGCACCGATGAGCAGTTCTTC.

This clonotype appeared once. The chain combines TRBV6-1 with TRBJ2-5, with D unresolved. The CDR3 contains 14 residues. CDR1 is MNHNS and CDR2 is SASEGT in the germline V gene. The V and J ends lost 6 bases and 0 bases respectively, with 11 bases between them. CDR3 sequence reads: CASRDWTDQETQYF. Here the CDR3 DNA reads TGTGCCAGCAGAGATTGGACGGACCAAGAGACCCAGTACTTC.

The CDR3 protein is CASSLQGLAGGSEQFF. Written as DNA, the CDR3 is TGTGCCAGCAGTTTACAAGGACTAGCGGGAGGAAGTGAGCAGTTCTTC. The V call is TRBV12-3 or TRBV12-4, the J call TRBJ2-1; 14 bases match TRBD2. V was pared by 2 bases and J by 9 bases, with 6 bases of the junction left unmatched. The CDR3 loop spans 16 amino acids.

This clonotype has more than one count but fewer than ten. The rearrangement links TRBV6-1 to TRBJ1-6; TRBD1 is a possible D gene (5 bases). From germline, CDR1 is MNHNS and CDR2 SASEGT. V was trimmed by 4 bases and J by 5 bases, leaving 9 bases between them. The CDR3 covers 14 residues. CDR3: CASSARENNSPLHF. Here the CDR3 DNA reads TGTGCCAGCAGTGCCAGGGAGAATAATTCACCCCTCCACTTT.

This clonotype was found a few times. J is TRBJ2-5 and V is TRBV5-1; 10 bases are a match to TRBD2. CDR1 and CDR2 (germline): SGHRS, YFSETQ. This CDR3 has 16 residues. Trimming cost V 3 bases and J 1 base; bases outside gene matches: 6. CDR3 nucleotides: TGCGCCAGCAGCTCGGGACTAGCGAGACCCCAAGAGACCCAGTACTTC. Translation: CASSSGLARPQETQYF.

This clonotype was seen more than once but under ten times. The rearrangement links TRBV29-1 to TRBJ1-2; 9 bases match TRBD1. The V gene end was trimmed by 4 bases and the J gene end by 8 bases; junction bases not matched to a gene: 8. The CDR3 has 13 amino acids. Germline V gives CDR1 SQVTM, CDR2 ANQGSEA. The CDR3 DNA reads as TGCAGCGTTGCTCAACGGGACAGGGTCGGCTACACCTTC. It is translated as CSVAQRDRVGYTF.

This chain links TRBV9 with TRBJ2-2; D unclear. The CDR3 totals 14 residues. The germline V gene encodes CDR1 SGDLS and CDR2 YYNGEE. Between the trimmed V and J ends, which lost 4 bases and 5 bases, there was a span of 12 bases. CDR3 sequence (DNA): TGTGCCAGCAGCCCCGCCGCGCCAACCGGGGAGCTGTTTTTT. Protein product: CASSPAAPTGELFF.

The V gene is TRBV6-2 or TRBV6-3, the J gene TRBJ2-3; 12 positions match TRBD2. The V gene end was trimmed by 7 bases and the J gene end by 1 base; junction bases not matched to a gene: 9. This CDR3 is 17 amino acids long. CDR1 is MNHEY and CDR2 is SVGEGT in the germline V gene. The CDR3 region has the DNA TGTGCCAGCATTGCCGGACTAGCGGGGAGGCGCACAGATACGCAGTATTTT. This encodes CASIAGLAGRRTDTQYF.

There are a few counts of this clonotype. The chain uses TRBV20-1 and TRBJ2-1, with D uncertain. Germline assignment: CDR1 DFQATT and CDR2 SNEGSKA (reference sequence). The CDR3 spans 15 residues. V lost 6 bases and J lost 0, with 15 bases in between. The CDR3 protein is CSAPNPISSYNEQFF. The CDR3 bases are TGCAGTGCGCCGAACCCTATAAGCTCCTACAATGAGCAGTTCTTC.

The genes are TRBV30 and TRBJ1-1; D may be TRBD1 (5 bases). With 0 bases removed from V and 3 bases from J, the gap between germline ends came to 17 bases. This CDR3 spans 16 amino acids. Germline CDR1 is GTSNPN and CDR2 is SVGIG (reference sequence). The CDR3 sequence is CAWSVRYGAGYTEAFF. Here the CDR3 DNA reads TGTGCCTGGAGTGTACGTTACGGGGCAGGGTACACTGAAGCTTTCTTT.

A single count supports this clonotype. The CDR3 DNA reads as TGTGCCAGCAGCCCGGGGGGCACCAATGAAGCTTTCTTT. It codes for CASSPGGTNEAFF. The chain carries TRBV7-9 and TRBJ1-1, with a possible D match to TRBD1 (6 bases). Trimming took off 5 bases at V and 7 bases at J, with 14 bases between the two ends. CDR3 length: 13 residues. Looked up from germline, CDR1 is SEHNR and CDR2 is FQNEAQ (reference sequence).

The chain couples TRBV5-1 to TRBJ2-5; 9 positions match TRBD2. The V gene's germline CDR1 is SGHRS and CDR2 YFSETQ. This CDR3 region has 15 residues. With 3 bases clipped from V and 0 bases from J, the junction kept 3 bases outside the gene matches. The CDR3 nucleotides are TGCGCCAGCAGCTCCAGCGGGGGGAACCAAGAGACCCAGTACTTC. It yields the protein CASSSSGGNQETQYF.

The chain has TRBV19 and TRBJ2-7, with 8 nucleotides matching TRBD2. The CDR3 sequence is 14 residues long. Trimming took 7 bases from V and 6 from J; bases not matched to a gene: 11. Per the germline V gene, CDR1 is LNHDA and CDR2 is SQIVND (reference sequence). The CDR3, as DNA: TGTGCCAGTACCCCGGACGGGAGGGGGGGCGAGCAGTACTTC. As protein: CASTPDGRGGEQYF.

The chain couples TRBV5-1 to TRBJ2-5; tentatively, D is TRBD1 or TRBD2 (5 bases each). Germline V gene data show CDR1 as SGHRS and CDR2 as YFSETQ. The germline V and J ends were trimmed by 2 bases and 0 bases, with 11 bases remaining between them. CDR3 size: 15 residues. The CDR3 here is CASSLTRGHQETQYF. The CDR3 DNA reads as TGCGCCAGCAGCTTAACTAGGGGACACCAAGAGACCCAGTACTTC.

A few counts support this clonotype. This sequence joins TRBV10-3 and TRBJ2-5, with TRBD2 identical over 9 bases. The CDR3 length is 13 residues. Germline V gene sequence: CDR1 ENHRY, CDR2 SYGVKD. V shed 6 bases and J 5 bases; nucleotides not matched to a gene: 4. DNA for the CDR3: TGTGCCATCAGAATGACTAGCGGCGAGACCCAGTACTTC. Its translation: CAIRMTSGETQYF.